These T cell receptor beta chains were read from a single sample in a study of CD8 T cells in Susac syndrome. MiXCR, applied by TCRdb to the immunoSEQ multiplex PCR reads, yields one record per CDR3 protein. Here the sample spans 130,000 to 150,000 distinct CDR3 sequences, 94% being singletons. Material for sequencing was CD4+ T cells from PBMCs. All receptors come from a human donor in good health. CDR3s include the opening cysteine and the closing phenylalanine or tryptophan. The D gene is left open where the match is weak. Clone size appears in some rows only: once, few, many, or a class for an expanded clone.

d_gene | abundance | j_gene | v_gene | CDR3aa | CDR3nt
TRBD2 | - | TRBJ2-2 | TRBV27 | CASSEGALAGYTGELFF | TGTGCCAGCAGTGAGGGGGCACTAGCGGGATACACCGGGGAGCTGTTTTTT
- | - | TRBJ2-7 | TRBV20-1 | CSARDPKARESEQYF | TGCAGTGCTAGAGATCCCAAAGCTCGGGAATCCGAGCAGTACTTC
- | - | TRBJ1-2 | TRBV3-1 | CASSQWLRGDYGYTF | TGTGCCAGCAGCCAATGGTTGCGGGGCGACTATGGCTACACCTTC
- | few | TRBJ2-5 | TRBV12-3/TRBV12-4 | CASSLMGETQYF | TGTGCCAGCAGTTTGATGGGTGAGACCCAGTACTTC
TRBD2 | once | TRBJ2-1 | TRBV6-1 | CASSEFPPTSGRTNEQFF | TGTGCCAGCAGTGAATTCCCCCCGACTAGCGGGAGAACCAATGAGCAGTTCTTC
TRBD2 | - | TRBJ2-5 | TRBV5-1 | CASSSREASGQETQYF | TGCGCCAGCAGCTCCCGAGAGGCTAGCGGACAAGAGACCCAGTACTTC
- | - | TRBJ2-1 | TRBV4-1 | CASSQDSDGEPYNEQFF | TGCGCCAGCAGCCAAGATTCGGACGGGGAGCCCTACAATGAGCAGTTCTTC
TRBD2 | - | TRBJ2-1 | TRBV6-5 | CASRVAGGEQFF | TGTGCCAGCAGAGTGGCGGGGGGAGAGCAGTTCTTC
TRBD1 | - | TRBJ2-2 | TRBV2 | CASSGQGLDTGELFF | TGTGCCAGCAGTGGACAGGGTCTAGACACCGGGGAGCTGTTTTTT
- | - | TRBJ2-7 | TRBV7-9 | CASGLPGWEQYF | TGTGCCAGCGGCTTACCCGGGTGGGAGCAGTACTTC
- | - | TRBJ2-1 | TRBV5-1 | CASSHTGAGLNEQFF | TGCGCCAGCAGCCACACTGGAGCAGGGCTCAATGAGCAGTTCTTC
- | - | TRBJ1-1 | TRBV10-3 | CAISEYTEAFF | TGTGCCATCAGTGAGTACACTGAAGCTTTCTTT
TRBD2 | - | TRBJ2-3 | TRBV27 | CASSFRQTSRIAYSTDTQYF | TGTGCCAGCAGTTTCCGACAGACTAGCAGAATAGCGTATAGCACAGATACGCAGTATTTT
TRBD2 | - | TRBJ2-2 | TRBV20-1 | CSAIATGTSENTGELFF | TGCAGTGCTATAGCCACCGGGACTAGCGAGAACACCGGGGAGCTGTTTTTT
- | once | TRBJ2-7 | TRBV28 | CASSLSPGLYEQYF | TGTGCCAGCAGTTTATCCCCAGGGCTATACGAGCAGTACTTC
- | - | TRBJ1-5 | TRBV29-1 | CSVAQGLTQPQHF | TGCAGCGTTGCACAGGGTTTAACCCAGCCCCAGCATTTT
TRBD1 | - | TRBJ1-5 | TRBV30 | CALGSGQGYQPQHF | TGTGCTTTGGGGTCGGGACAGGGCTATCAGCCCCAGCATTTT
- | - | TRBJ2-7 | TRBV23-1 | CASSLQRYSSYEQYF | TGCGCCAGCAGTTTACAGCGCTACAGCTCCTACGAGCAGTACTTC
- | - | TRBJ1-1 | TRBV20-1 | CSASKQKNTEAFF | TGCAGTGCGAGCAAACAAAAGAACACTGAAGCTTTCTTT
- | once | TRBJ2-3 | TRBV20-1 | CSARTEGDTQYF | TGCAGTGCTAGGACAGAAGGAGATACGCAGTATTTT
- | - | TRBJ1-1 | TRBV27 | CASSKRGSTEAFF | TGTGCCAGCAGTAAGAGGGGTTCCACTGAAGCTTTCTTT
TRBD2 | - | TRBJ2-7 | TRBV20-1 | CSALSGNEQYF | TGCAGTGCCCTTAGCGGGAACGAGCAGTACTTC
- | - | TRBJ2-6 | TRBV20-1 | CSATVTGGANVLTF | TGCAGTGCCACGGTCACTGGTGGGGCCAACGTCCTGACTTTC
- | - | TRBJ2-1 | TRBV24-1 | CATSDSRQQFF | TGTGCCACCAGTGATTCAAGGCAGCAGTTCTTC
- | - | TRBJ2-2 | TRBV18 | CASSGANTGELFF | TGTGCCAGCTCGGGGGCGAACACCGGGGAGCTGTTTTTT
TRBD1 | - | TRBJ2-5 | TRBV5-1 | CASSRGQQETQYF | TGCGCCAGCAGCCGGGGACAGCAAGAGACCCAGTACTTC
TRBD1 | - | TRBJ1-2 | TRBV6-2/TRBV6-3 | CASSYWRQGYGYTF | TGTGCCAGCAGTTACTGGAGACAGGGTTATGGCTACACCTTC
- | - | TRBJ1-2 | TRBV3-1 | CASSHRDHRRTYGYTF | TGTGCCAGCAGCCACCGGGACCACAGGCGTACCTATGGCTACACCTTC
TRBD1 | - | TRBJ1-5 | TRBV29-1 | CSVTGGVDQPQHF | TGCAGCGTAACAGGGGGCGTCGATCAGCCCCAGCATTTT
- | - | TRBJ2-7 | TRBV12-5 | CASGSGGADEQYF | TGTGCTAGTGGTTCGGGGGGCGCGGACGAGCAGTACTTC
TRBD2 | - | TRBJ2-7 | TRBV10-3 | CAIKNGGSGYEQYF | TGTGCCATCAAGAATGGCGGGAGCGGTTACGAGCAGTACTTC
TRBD2 | - | TRBJ2-3 | TRBV4-1 | CASSLLAGTTDTQYF | TGCGCCAGCAGCCTACTAGCGGGCACCACAGATACGCAGTATTTT
TRBD1 | - | TRBJ2-1 | TRBV29-1 | CSGGQGANEQFF | TGCAGCGGTGGGCAGGGGGCCAATGAGCAGTTCTTC
TRBD1 | - | TRBJ2-7 | TRBV28 | CASTPPPGGSGYEQYF | TGTGCCAGCACTCCCCCTCCAGGGGGCTCGGGCTACGAGCAGTACTTC
- | - | TRBJ2-2 | TRBV29-1 | CSVVRDRVGELFF | TGCAGCGTTGTCAGGGATAGGGTCGGGGAGCTGTTTTTT
- | - | TRBJ1-2 | TRBV29-1 | CSVESAIYGYTF | TGCAGCGTTGAATCGGCGATCTATGGCTACACCTTC
- | - | TRBJ1-5 | TRBV7-9 | CASSLGQGYAQPQHF | TGTGCCAGCAGCTTAGGGCAGGGATATGCTCAGCCCCAGCATTTT
TRBD1 | - | TRBJ1-1 | TRBV4-1 | CASSQKSLTGGASTEAFF | TGCGCCAGCAGCCAAAAGAGTCTAACAGGGGGCGCGTCGACTGAAGCTTTCTTT
TRBD1 | - | TRBJ1-1 | TRBV5-6 | CASSLAAGGPEAFF | TGTGCCAGCAGCTTGGCAGCAGGGGGTCCTGAAGCTTTCTTT
- | - | TRBJ1-5 | TRBV6-2/TRBV6-3 | CASSYYRVGNQPQHF | TGTGCCAGCAGTTACTACCGGGTGGGCAATCAGCCCCAGCATTTT